This TCR beta chain was documented in a study of control samples from healthy donors and cancer patients (dated by TCRdb to the early 2020s). Libraries were prepared through the immunoSEQ multiplex PCR assay. Sourced from immuneACCESS, this table was stored by TCRdb with only in-frame sequences that have V and J called. A share of the clones is absent; for the studies checked, an unresolved V gene accounts for under half, and the remainder has no known explanation. The sample table shows about 160,000 clones, and approximately 93% are seen once. The biggest ten clones account for around 5.4% of the sample. About this clone itself: No cognate antigen has been identified for it. No much larger clone is present one base from it, and per-base qualities are unavailable.

The germline V gene encodes CDR1 SNHLY and CDR2 FYNNEI. The CDR3 starts with the cysteine, ends with the phenylalanine, and has 14 residues. CDR3 DNA is the only sequence kept; it has 42 bases, read in frame from the first base. Trimming takes 7 bases from V and 6 bases from J, and the germline ends sit 18 bases apart. The V and J genes are TRBV2 and TRBJ1-1; the D gene is unclear. Sequencing was done on a sample of blood. The TCR comes from a young man in good health. The sequenced DNA is TGTGCCAGCATTGGGAATGTAGGGCTGCCTGAAGCTTTCTTT. The translation is CASIGNVGLPEAFF.